This entry features one T cell receptor beta chain sequence. The length of the CDR3 is 15 residues. In germline, CDR1 is LNHDA, CDR2 SQIVND (reference sequence). The V segment lost 9 bases and the J segment 0 bases; nucleotides outside the gene matches: 9. Authors' processing steps: It was from reference gene primer amplification that nucleated cell counts were estimated. The protocol was immunoSEQ multiplex PCR, while the TCRdb copy is restricted to in-frame clones and leaves out a portion. V, J and clone size were drawn from that table, and D and trimming were deduced from the DNA. The sample lists 450,000 to 500,000 clones; 75% to 90% were seen once. The data belong to a study of blood T cell repertoires in COVID-19.

Sequenced: peripheral blood. The receptor's source is a human donor in a cohort sampled during active COVID-19. The V gene is TRBV19, the J gene TRBJ2-7, with TRBD2 matching 9 bases. CDR3 residues: CASQLAGQSSYEQYF. The CDR3 DNA follows: TGTGCCAGCCAGCTAGCGGGACAGAGCTCCTACGAGCAGTACTTC. Complete variable domain (other parts from reference TRBV19 and TRBJ2-7): DGGITQSPKYLFRKEGQNVTLSCEQNLNHDAMYWYRQDPGQGLRLIYYSQIVNDFQKGDIAEGYSVSREKKESFPLTVTSAQKNPTAFYLCASQLAGQSSYEQYFGPGTRLTVT.